A single sample is the source of the 2 T cell receptor beta chains below, sequenced in a study of blood T cell repertoires in COVID-19 (TCRdb year 2020). The library was produced with the immunoSEQ multiplex PCR assay. Imported from immuneACCESS, the table was reduced by TCRdb to in-frame sequences with V and J called. These copies leave out some clones; in studies compared against another copy, an unresolved V gene accounts for under half, and the cause of the remainder is not known. This sample has roughly 500,000 clones in its table, and 89% of those were observed once. The ten largest clones take up around 0.9% of the sample. The sequenced material came from peripheral blood. The receptor source for this set is a young man with COVID-19, enrolled during active disease.

The chain carries TRBV2 and TRBJ1-2, with 9 bases matching TRBD1. The germline V gene encodes CDR1 SNHLY and CDR2 FYNNEI. CDR3 size: 12 residues. V lost 6 bases and J lost 8; bases outside the gene matches: 4. CDR3 protein: CASSPTGGGYTF. The CDR3 DNA follows: TGTGCCAGCAGCCCGACAGGGGGAGGCTACACCTTC.

The J gene is TRBJ1-1, the V gene TRBV7-6; D is unclear. The germline V and J ends were trimmed by 8 bases and 4 bases, with 17 bases remaining between them. Germline CDR1 SGHVS, CDR2 FNYEAQ. This CDR3 has 14 amino acids. The CDR3 bases are TGTGCCAGCTCGACCAGCGTGGGTCTCACTGAAGCTTTCTTT. Amino acids: CASSTSVGLTEAFF.